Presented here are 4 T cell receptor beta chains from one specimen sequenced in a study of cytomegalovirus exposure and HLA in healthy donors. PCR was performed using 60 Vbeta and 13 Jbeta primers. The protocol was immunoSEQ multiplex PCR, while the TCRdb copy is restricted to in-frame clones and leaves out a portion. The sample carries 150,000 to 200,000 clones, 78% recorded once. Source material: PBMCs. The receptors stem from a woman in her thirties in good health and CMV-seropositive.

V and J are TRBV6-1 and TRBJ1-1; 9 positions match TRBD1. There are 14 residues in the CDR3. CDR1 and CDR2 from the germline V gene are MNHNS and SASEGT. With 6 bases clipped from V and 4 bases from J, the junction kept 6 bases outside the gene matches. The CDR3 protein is CASSRTGASTEAFF. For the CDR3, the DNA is TGTGCCAGCAGCCGGACAGGGGCGAGCACTGAAGCTTTCTTT.

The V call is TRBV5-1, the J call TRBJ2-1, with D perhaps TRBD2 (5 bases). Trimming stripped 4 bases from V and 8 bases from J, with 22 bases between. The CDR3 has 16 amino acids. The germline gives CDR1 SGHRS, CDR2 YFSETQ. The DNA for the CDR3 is TGCGCCAGCAGCCCTGGAGGCGGGTCCTCTTCGGATGAGCAGTTCTTC. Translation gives CASSPGGGSSSDEQFF.

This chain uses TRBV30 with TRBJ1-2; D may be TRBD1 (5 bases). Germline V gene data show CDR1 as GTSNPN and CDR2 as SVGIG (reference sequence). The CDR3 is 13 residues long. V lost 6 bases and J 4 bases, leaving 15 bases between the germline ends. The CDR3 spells CACSKGRAYGYTF. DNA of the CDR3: TGTGCCTGTAGTAAGGGGAGGGCCTATGGCTACACCTTC.

CDR3 loop: CAISESGNQPQHF. CDR3 DNA: TGTGCCATCAGTGAATCAGGAAATCAGCCCCAGCATTTT. The gene calls are TRBV10-3 and TRBJ1-5; no reliable D call. This CDR3 region has 13 residues. Trimming pared 3 bases from V and 4 bases from J, leaving 7 bases between. The germline V gene encodes CDR1 ENHRY and CDR2 SYGVKD.